This T cell receptor beta chain was captured by sequencing in a study of T cell clonality in common variable immunodeficiency. This clone was recorded many times. The read ends 3 residues before the CDR3 terminus; that terminus is restored from the germline J gene. TCRdb's copy holds only in-frame clones and misses some; the assay was immunoSEQ multiplex PCR. This sample carries about 47,000 clones, none of them present only once. CDR1 is SNHLY and CDR2 is FYNNEI in the germline V gene. The length of the CDR3 is 15 residues. V lost 6 bases and J lost 3; bases outside the gene matches: 4. The chain combines TRBV2 with TRBJ2-1; TRBD1 agrees at 11 bases. This TCR came from a person aged 18 to 70 in good health. Sequenced material: peripheral blood mononuclear cells. CDR3 bases read: TGTGCCAGCAGCCCCGGGACAGGGGGCTACAATGAG. Translating gives CASSPGTGGYNE. The complete CDR3 reads CASSPGTGGYNEQFF.